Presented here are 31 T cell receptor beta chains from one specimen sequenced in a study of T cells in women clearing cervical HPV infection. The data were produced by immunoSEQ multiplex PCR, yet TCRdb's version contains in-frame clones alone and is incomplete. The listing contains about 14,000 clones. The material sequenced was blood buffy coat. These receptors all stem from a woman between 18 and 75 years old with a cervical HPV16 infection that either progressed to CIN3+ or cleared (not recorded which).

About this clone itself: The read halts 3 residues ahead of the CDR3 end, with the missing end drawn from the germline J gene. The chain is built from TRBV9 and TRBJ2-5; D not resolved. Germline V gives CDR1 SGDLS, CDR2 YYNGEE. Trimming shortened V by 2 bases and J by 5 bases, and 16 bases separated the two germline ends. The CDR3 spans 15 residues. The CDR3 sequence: CASSVTPGLRETQYF. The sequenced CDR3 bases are TGTGCCAGCAGCGTCACGCCAGGTTTACGGGAGACC.

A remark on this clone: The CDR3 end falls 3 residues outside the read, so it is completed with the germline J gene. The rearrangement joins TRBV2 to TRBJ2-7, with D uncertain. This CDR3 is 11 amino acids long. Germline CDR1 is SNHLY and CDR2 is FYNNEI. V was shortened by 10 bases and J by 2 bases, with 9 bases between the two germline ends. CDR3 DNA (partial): TGTGCCAACGCACAAACCTACGAG. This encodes CANAQTYE. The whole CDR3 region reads CANAQTYEQYF.

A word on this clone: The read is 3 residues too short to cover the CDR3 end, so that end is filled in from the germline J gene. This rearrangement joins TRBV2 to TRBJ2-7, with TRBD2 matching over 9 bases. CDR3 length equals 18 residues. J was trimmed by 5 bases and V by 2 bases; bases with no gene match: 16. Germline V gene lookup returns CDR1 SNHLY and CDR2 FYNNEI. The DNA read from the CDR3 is TGTGCCAGCAGTGAAATGAAACTAACTAGCGGGTTTAGCAACGAG. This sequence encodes CASSEMKLTSGFSNE. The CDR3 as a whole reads CASSEMKLTSGFSNEQYF. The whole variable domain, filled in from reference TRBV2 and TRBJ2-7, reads EPEVTQTPSHQVTQMGQEVILRCVPISNHLYFYWYRQILGQKVEFLVSFYNNEISEKSEIFDDQFSVERPDGSNFTLKIRSTKLEDSAMYFCASSEMKLTSGFSNEQYFGPGTRLTVT.

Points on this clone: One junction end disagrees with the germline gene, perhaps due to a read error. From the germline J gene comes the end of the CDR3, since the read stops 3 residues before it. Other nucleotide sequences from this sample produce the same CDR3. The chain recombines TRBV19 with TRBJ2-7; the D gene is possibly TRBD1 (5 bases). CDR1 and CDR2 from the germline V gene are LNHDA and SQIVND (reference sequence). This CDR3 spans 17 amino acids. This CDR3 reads CASSIPFREGGSYEQYF. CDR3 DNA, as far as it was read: TGTGCCAGCAGTATTCCCTTCAGGGAAGGTGGGTCCTACGAG. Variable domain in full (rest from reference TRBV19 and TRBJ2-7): DGGITQSPKYLFRKEGQNVTLSCEQNLNHDAMYWYRQDPGQGLRLIYYSQIVNDFQKGDIAEGYSVSREKKESFPLTVTSAQKNPTAFYLCASSIPFREGGSYEQYFGPGTRLTVT.

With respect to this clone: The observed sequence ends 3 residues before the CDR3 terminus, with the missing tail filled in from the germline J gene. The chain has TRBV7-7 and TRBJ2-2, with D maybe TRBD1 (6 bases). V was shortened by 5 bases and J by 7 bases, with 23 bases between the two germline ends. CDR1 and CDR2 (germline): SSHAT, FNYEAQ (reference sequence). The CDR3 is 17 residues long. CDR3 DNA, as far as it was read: TGTGCCAGCAGCGTAGGGGACGACAGGCCCAGGAGCGGGGAG. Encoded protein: CASSVGDDRPRSGE. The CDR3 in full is CASSVGDDRPRSGELFF.

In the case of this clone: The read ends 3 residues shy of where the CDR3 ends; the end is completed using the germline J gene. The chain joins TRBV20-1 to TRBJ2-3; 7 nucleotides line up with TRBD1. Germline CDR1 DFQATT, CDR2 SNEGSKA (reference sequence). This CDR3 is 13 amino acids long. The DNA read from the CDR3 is TGCAGTGCTAGCGAGGGGGCCAAAGAGACG. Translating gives CSASEGAKET. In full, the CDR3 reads CSASEGAKETQYF.

The covered CDR3 bases are TGTGCCAGCAGCTTCAGCAGCGGTTATGGT. Encoded protein: CASSFSSGYG. From start to end, the CDR3 is CASSFSSGYGQYF. This chain links TRBV7-6 with TRBJ2-4; possibly TRBD2 for D (5 bases). The read halts 3 residues ahead of the CDR3 end, with the missing end drawn from the germline J gene. Germline V gives CDR1 SGHVS, CDR2 FNYEAQ. CDR3 length: 13 amino acids.

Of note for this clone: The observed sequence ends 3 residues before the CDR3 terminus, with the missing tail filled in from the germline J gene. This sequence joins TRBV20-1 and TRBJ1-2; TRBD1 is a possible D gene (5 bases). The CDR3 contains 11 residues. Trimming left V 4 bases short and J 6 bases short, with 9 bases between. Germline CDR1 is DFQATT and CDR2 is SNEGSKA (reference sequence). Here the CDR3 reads CSATGYNGYTF. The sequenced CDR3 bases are TGCAGTGCTACAGGGTATAATGGC.

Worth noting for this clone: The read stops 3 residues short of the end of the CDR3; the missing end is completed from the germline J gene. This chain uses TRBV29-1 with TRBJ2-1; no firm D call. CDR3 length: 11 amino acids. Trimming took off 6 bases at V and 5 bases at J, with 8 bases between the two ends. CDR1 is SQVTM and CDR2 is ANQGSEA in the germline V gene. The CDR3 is CSVGADNEQFF. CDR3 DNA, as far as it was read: TGCAGCGTAGGTGCCGACAATGAG.

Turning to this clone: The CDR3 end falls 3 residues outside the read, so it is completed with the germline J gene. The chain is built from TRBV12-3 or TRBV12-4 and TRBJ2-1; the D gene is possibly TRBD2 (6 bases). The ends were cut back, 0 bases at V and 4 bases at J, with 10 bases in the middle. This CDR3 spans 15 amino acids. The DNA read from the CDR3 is TGTGCCAGCAGTTTAGCCGGGACTCAATACAATGAG. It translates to CASSLAGTQYNE. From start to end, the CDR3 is CASSLAGTQYNEQFF.

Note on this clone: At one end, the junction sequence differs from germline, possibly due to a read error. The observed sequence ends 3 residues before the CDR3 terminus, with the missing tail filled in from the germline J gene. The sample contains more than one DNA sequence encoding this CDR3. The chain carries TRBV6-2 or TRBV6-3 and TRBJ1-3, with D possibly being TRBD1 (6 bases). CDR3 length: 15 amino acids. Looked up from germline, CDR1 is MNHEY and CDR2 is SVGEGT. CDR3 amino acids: CASRFVAGVGNTIYF. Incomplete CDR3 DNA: TGTGCCAGTCGATTTGTGGCAGGGGTCGGAAACACG.

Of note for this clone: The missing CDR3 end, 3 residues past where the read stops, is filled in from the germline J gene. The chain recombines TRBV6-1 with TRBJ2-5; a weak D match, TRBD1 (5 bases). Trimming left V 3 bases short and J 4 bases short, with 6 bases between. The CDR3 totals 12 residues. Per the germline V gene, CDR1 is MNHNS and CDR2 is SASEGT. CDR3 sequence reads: CASSEGLETQYF. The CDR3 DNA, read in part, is TGTGCCAGCAGTGAGGGGCTAGAGACC.

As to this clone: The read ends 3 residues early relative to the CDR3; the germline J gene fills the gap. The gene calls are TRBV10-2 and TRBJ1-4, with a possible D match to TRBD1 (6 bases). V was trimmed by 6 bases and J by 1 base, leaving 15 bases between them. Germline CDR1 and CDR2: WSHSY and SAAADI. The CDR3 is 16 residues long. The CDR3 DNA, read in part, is TGCGCCAGCAGACGACAGGCAGGGCAAACTAATGAAAAA. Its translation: CASRRQAGQTNEK. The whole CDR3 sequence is CASRRQAGQTNEKLFF.

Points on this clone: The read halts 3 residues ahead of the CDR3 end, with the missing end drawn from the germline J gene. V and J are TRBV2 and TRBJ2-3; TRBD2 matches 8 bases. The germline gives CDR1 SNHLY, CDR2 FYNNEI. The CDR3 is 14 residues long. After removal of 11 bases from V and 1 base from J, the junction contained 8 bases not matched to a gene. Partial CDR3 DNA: TGTGCCCCTAAGGGGCGGGGGGGCACAGATACG. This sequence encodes CAPKGRGGTDT. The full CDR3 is CAPKGRGGTDTQYF.

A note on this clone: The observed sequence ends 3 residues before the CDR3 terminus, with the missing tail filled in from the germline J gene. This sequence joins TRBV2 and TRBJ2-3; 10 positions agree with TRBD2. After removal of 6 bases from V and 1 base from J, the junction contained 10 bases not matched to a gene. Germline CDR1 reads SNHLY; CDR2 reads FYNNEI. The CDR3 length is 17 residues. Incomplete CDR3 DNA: TGTGCCAGCAGAACCCCCGGACTAGCGGCCGGCACAGATACG. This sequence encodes CASRTPGLAAGTDT. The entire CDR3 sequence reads CASRTPGLAAGTDTQYF.

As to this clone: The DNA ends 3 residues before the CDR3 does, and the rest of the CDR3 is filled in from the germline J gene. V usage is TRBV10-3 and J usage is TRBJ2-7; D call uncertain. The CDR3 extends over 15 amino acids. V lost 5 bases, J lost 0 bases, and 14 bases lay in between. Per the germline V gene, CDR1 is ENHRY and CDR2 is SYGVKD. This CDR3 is CAISHPENSSYEQYF. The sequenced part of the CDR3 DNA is TGTGCCATCAGTCATCCTGAGAATAGCTCCTACGAG.

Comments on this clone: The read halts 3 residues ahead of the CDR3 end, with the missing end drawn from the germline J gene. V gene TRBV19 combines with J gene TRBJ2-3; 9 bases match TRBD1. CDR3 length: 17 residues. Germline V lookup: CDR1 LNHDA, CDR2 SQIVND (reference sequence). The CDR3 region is CASSSSEGGTGLQPQYF. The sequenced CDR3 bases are TGTGCCAGTAGCAGCTCGGAGGGAGGGACAGGGCTTCAGCCG.

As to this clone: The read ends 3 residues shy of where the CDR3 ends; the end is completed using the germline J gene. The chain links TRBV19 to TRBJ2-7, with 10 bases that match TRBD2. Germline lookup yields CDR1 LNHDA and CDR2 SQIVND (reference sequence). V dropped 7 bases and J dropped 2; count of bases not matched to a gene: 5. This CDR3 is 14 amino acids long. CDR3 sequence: CASKTSGVAYEQYF. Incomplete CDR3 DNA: TGTGCCAGTAAAACTAGCGGGGTAGCCTACGAG.

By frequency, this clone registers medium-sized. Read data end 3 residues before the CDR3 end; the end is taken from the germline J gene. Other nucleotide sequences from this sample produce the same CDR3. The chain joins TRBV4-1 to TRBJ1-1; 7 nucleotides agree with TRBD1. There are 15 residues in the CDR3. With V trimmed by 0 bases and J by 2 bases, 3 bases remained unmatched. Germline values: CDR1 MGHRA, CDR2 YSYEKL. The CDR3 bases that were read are TGCGCCAGCAGCCAAGAAGGGACAGCCAACACTGAA. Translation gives CASSQEGTANTE. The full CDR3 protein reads CASSQEGTANTEAFF.

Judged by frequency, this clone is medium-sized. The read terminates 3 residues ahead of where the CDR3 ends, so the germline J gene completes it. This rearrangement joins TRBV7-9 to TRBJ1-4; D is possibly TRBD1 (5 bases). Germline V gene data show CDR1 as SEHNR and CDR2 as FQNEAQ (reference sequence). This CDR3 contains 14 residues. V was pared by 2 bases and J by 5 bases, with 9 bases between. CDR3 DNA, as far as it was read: TGTGCCAGCAGCTTAACAGGAGGCAATGAAAAA. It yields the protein CASSLTGGNEK. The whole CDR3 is CASSLTGGNEKLFF.

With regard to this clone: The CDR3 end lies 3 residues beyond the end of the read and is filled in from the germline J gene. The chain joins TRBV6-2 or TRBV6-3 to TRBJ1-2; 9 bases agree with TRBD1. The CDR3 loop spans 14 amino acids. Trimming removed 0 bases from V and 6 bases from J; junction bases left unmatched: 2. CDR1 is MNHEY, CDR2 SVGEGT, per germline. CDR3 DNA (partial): TGTGCCAGCAGTTACTCTTGGACAGGGGATGGC. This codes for CASSYSWTGDG. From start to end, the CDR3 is CASSYSWTGDGYTF.

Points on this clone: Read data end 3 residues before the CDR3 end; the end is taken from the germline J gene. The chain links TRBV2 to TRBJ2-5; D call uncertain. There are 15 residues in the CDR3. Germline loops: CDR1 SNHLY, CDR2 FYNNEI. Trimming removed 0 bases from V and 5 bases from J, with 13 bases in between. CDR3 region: CASSEASSVRETQYF. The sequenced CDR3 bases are TGTGCCAGCAGTGAAGCATCTAGTGTACGGGAGACC. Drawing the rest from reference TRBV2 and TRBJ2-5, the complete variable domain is EPEVTQTPSHQVTQMGQEVILRCVPISNHLYFYWYRQILGQKVEFLVSFYNNEISEKSEIFDDQFSVERPDGSNFTLKIRSTKLEDSAMYFCASSEASSVRETQYFGPGTRLLVL.

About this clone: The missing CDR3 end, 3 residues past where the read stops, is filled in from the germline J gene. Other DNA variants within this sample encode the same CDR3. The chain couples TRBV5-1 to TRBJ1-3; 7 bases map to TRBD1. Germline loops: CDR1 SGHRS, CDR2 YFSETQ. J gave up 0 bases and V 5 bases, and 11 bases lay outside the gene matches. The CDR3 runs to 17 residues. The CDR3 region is CASSRQGSTHSGNTIYF. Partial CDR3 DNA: TGCGCCAGCAGTCGACAGGGAAGCACACACTCTGGAAACACC.

CDR3 in amino acids: CASRRGIYNEQFF. The part of the CDR3 DNA that was read is TGTGCCAGCAGGCGGGGTATCTACAATGAG. The chain links TRBV2 to TRBJ2-1, with D possibly matching TRBD2 (6 bases). Read sequence stops 3 residues before the CDR3 end, and the germline J gene provides the missing end. V was cut by 6 bases and J by 3 bases, with 9 bases left in between. The germline CDR1 and CDR2 sequences are SNHLY and FYNNEI. The CDR3 runs to 13 residues.

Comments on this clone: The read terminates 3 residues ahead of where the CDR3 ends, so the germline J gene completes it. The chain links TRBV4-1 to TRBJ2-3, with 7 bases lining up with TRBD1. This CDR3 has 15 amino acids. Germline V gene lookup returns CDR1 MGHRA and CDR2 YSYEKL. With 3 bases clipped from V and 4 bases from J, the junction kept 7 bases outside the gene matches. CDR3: CASSHHGTAPDTQYF. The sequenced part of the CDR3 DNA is TGCGCCAGCAGCCACCATGGGACAGCCCCAGATACG.

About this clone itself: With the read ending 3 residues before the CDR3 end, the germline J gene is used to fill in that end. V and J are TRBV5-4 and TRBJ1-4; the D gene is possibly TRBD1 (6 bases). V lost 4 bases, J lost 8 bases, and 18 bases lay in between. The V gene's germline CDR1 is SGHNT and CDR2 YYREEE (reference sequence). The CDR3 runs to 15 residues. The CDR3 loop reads CASSTRGGGGEKLFF. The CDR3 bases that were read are TGTGCCAGCAGCACGAGAGGGGGAGGTGGCGAAAAA. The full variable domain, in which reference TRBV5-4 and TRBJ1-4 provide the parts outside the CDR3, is ETGVTQSPTHLIKTRGQQVTLRCSSQSGHNTVSWYQQALGQGPQFIFQYYREEENGRGNFPPRFSGLQFPNYSSELNVNALELDDSALYLCASSTRGGGGEKLFFGSGTQLSVL.

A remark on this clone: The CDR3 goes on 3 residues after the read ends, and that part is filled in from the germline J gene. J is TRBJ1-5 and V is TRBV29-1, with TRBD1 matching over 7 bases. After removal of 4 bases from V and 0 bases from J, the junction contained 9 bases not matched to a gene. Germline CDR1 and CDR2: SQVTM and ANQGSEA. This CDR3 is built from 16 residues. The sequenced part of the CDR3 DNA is TGCAGCGTTGTCGAGGGACAGAGCTATAGCAATCAGCCC. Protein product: CSVVEGQSYSNQP. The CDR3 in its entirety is CSVVEGQSYSNQPQHF.

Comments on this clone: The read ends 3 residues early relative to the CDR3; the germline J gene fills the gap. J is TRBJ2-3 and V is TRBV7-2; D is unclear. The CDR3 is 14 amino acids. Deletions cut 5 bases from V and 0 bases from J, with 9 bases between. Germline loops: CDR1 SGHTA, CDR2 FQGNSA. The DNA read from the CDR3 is TGTGCCAGCAGCGTAGGTCTAAGCACAGATACG. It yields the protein CASSVGLSTDT. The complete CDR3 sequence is CASSVGLSTDTQYF.

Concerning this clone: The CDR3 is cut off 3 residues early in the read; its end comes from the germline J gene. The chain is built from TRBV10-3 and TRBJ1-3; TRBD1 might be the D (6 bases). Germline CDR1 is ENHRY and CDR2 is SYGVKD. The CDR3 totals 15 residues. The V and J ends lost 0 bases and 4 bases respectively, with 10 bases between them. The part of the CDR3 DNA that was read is TGTGCCATCAGTGAGTCGAACAGGGCGGGAAACACC. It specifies CAISESNRAGNT. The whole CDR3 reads CAISESNRAGNTIYF.

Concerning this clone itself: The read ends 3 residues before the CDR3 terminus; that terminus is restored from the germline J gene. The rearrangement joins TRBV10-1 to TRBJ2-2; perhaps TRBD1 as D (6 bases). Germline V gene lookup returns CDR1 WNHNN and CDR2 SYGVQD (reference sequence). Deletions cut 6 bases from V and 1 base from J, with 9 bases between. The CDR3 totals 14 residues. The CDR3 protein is CASSPGQNTGELFF. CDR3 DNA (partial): TGCGCCAGCAGCCCGGGACAGAACACCGGGGAG.

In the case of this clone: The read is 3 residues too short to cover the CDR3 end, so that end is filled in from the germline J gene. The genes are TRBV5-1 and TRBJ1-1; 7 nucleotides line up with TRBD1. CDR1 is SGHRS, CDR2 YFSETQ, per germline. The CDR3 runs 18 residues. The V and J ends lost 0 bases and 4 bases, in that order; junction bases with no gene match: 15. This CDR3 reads CASSLAGGQTSWGTEAFF. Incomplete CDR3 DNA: TGCGCCAGCAGCTTGGCCGGGGGACAGACATCATGGGGCACTGAA.